This T cell receptor beta chain comes out of a study of monozygotic twins with inflammatory bowel disease. Study-level findings and limits: Those with IBD had lower TCRbeta diversity (inverse Simpson) than their healthy co-twins did. Relative to healthy twins, IBD patients had fewer clonotypes in common with others, a gap that was especially apparent with disease activity.

Turning to this clonotype: Its antigen is unknown.

The germline CDR1 and CDR2 sequences are SGHTA and FQGTGA. This CDR3 is 15 amino acids long. Researchers used 3500 ng of total RNA for each TCR library. cDNA synthesis was performed in eight separate reactions for each sample. TCRdb processed the 5' RACE reads again and assigns one entry to each CDR3 protein, with no DNA. Its listing shows 150,000 to 200,000 distinct CDR3 sequences. The specimen was blood. V usage is TRBV7-3 and J usage is TRBJ2-7; TCRdb names TRBD1, which stays unverified in the absence of DNA. The receptor's source is a human donor with ulcerative colitis or Crohn's disease, or a healthy co-twin of an affected twin (not recorded which). CDR3 residues: CASSFAPDRGYEQYF.